The present T cell receptor beta chain was sequenced within a study of metastatic and nonmetastatic thyroid tumors. Study at large: Malignant thyroid and benign thyroid patients provided blood and tumor or nodule tissue whose repertoires were compared.

Broader study findings: In both blood and tumor samples, TCR beta diversity was reported significantly higher for malignant than benign nodules.

This clone was observed at least ten times. Its antigen is still unknown. Each patient went into thyroid surgery without having received any treatment. In the authors' workflow: A classifier of distant metastasis in papillary thyroid cancer was built from CDR3 differences (across clinicopathological groups). Using MiXCR, TCRdb reanalyzed the PCR reads. TCRdb, not the authors, supplied the V and J calls. In the table there are about 28,000 clones, 20% to 30% of which are singletons. The specimen was blood. The TCR was taken from a female donor with papillary thyroid cancer or a benign thyroid nodule (not recorded which). Some clones in this sample may be carry-over from other donors' samples.

The CDR3 region is CASTQGGTSYEQYF. The CDR3 region has the DNA TGTGCCAGCACCCAGGGGGGGACTTCCTACGAGCAGTACTTC. V gene TRBV6-2 or TRBV6-3 combines with J gene TRBJ2-7; D tentatively reads TRBD1 or TRBD2 (7 bases each). Per the germline V gene, CDR1 is MNHEY and CDR2 is SVGEGT. With 7 bases removed from V and 1 base from J, the gap between germline ends came to 14 bases. CDR3 length: 14 residues.